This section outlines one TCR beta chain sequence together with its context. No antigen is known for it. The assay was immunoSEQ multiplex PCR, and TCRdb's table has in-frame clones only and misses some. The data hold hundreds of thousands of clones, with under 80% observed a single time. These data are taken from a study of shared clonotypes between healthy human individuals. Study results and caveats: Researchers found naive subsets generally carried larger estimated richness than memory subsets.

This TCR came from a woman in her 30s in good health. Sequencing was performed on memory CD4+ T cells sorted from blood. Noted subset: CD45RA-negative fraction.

The CDR3 reads CASSDSRGNTEAFF. The CDR3 DNA reads TGTGCCAGCAGTGACTCTCGGGGGAACACTGAAGCTTTCTTT. The rearrangement uses TRBV6-4 and TRBJ1-1; no firm D call. V was clipped by 0 bases and J by 1 base, with 6 bases between them. Germline V gives CDR1 MRHNA, CDR2 SNTAGT. The CDR3 has 14 amino acids.